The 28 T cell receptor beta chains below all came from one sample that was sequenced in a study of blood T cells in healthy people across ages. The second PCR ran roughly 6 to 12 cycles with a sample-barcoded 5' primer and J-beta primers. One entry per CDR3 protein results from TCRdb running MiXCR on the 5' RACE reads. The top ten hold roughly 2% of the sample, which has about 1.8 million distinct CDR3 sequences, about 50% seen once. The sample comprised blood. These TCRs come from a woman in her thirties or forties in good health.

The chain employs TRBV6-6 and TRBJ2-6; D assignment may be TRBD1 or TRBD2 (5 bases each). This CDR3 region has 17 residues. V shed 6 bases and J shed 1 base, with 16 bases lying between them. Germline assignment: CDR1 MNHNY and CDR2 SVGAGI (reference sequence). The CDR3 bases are TGTGCCAGCAGCGAGGGACCGCCCCGTTCTGGGGCCAACGTCCTGACTTTC. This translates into CASSEGPPRSGANVLTF.

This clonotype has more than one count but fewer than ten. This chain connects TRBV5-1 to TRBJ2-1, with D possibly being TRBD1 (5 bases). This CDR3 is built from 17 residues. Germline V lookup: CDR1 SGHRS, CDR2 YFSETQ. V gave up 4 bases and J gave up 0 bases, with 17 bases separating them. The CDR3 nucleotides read TGCGCCAGCAGCCCCCCCTACGACAGCCGCTCCTACAATGAGCAGTTCTTC. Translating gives CASSPPYDSRSYNEQFF. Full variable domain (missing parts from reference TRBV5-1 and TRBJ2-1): KAGVTQTPRYLIKTRGQQVTLSCSPISGHRSVSWYQQTPGQGLQFLFEYFSETQRNKGNFPGRFSGRQFSNSRSEMNVSTLELGDSALYLCASSPPYDSRSYNEQFFGPGTRLTVL.

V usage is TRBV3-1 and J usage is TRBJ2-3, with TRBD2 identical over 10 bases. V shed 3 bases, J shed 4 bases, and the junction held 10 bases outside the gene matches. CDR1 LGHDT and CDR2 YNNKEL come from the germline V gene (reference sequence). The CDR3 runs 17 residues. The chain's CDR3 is CASSHYGASGGPDTQYF. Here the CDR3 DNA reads TGTGCCAGCAGCCACTACGGGGCTAGCGGGGGACCAGATACGCAGTATTTT.

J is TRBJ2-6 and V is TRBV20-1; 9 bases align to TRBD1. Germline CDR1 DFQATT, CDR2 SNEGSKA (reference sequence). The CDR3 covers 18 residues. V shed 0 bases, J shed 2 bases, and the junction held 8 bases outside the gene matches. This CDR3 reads CSARDPGQGSAGANVLTF. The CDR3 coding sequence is TGCAGTGCTAGAGATCCCGGACAGGGGAGCGCTGGGGCCAACGTCCTGACTTTC.

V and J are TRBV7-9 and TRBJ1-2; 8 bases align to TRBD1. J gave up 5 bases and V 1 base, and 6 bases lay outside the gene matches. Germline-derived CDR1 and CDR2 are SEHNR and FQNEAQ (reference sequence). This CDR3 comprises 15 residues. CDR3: CASSLGQGALYGYTF. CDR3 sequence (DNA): TGTGCCAGCAGCTTAGGGCAGGGGGCGCTGTATGGCTACACCTTC.

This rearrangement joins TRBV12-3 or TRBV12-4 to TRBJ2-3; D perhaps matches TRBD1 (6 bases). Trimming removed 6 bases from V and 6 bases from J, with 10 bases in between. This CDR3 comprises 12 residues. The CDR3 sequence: CASRSTGDTQYF. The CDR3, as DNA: TGTGCCAGCAGAAGTACAGGGGATACGCAGTATTTT.

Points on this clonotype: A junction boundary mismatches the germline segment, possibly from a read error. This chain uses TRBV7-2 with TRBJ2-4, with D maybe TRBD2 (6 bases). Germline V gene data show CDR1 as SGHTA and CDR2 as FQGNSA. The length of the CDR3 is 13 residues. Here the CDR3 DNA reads TGTGCCAGCAGCCTAGCAGGGAGGTACGGGCAGTACTTC. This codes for CASSLAGRYGQYF.

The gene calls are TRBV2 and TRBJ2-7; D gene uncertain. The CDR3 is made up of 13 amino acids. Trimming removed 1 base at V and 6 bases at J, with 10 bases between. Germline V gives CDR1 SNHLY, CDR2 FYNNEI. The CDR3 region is CASSEETSTEQYF. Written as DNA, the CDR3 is TGTGCCAGCAGTGAAGAAACTTCAACCGAGCAGTACTTC.

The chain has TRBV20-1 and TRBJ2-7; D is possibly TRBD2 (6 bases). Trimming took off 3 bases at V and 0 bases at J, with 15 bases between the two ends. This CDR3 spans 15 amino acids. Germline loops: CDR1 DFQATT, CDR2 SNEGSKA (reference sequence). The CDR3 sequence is CSARDSRGTSYEQYF. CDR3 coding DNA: TGCAGTGCTAGGGACTCTCGGGGGACCTCCTACGAGCAGTACTTC.

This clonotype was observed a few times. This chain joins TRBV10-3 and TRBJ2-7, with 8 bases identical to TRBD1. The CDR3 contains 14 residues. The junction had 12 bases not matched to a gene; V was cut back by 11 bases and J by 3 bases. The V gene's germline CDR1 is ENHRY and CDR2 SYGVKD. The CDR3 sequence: CAVGNGQGGYEQYF. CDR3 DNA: TGTGCCGTCGGCAATGGACAGGGCGGCTACGAGCAGTACTTC.

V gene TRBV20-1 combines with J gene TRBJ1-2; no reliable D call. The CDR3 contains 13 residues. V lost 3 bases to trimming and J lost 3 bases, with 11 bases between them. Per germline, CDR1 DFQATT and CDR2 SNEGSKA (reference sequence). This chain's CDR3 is CSASDGIDYGYTF. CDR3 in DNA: TGCAGTGCTAGTGACGGGATCGACTATGGCTACACCTTC.

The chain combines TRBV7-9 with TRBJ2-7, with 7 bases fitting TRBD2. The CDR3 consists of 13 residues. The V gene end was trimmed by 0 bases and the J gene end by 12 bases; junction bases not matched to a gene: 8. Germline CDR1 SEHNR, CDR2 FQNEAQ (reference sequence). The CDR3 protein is CASSLAGRETRYF. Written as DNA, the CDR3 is TGTGCCAGCAGCTTAGCGGGGCGGGAGACCCGGTACTTC.

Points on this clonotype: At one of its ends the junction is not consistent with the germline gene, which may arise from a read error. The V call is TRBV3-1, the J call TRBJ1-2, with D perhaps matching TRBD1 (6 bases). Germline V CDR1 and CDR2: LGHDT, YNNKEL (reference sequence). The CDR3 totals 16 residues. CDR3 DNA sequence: TGTGCCGGCAGCCAAAGGGGGGGCATTTCTAACTATGGCTACACCTTC. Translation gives CAGSQRGGISNYGYTF. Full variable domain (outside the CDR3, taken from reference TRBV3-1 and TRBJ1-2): DTAVSQTPKYLVTQMGNDKSIKCEQNLGHDTMYWYKQDSKKFLKIMFSYNNKELIINETVPNRFSPKSPDKAHLNLHINSLELGDSAVYFCAGSQRGGISNYGYTFGSGTRLTVV.

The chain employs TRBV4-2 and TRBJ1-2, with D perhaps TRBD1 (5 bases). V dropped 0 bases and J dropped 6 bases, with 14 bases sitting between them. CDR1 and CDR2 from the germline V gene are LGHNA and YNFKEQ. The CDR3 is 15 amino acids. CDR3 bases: TGTGCCAGCAGCCAAGAGGGGGTCTTAGGAAATGGCTACACCTTC. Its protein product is CASSQEGVLGNGYTF.

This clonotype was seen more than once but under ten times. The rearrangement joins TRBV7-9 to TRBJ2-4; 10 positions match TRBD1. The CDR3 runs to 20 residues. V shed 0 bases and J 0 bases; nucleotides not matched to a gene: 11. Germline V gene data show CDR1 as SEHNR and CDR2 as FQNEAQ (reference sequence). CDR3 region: CASSLAYGTGDYIAKNIQYF. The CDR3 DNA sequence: TGTGCCAGCAGCTTAGCGTACGGGACAGGGGATTACATAGCCAAAAACATTCAGTACTTC.

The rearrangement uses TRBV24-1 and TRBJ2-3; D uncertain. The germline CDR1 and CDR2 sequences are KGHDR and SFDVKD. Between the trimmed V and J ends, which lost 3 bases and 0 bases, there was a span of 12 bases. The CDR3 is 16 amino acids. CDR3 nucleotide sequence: TGTGCCACCAGTGATCACCAGCCTACTAGCACAGATACGCAGTATTTT. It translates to CATSDHQPTSTDTQYF.

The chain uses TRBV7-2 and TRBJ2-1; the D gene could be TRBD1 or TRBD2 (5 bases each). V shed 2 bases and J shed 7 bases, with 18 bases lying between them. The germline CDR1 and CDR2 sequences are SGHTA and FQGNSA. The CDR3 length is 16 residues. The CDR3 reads CASSLRGTETGNEQFF. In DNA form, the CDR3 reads TGTGCCAGCAGCTTACGAGGGACCGAGACGGGAAATGAGCAGTTCTTC.

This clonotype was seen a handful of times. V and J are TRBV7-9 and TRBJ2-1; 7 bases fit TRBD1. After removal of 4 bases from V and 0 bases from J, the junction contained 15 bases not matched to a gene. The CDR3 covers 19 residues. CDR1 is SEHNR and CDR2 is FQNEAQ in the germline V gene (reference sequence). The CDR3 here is CASSSSHPGQAYSYNEQFF. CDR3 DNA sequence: TGTGCCAGCAGCTCAAGCCATCCAGGACAGGCCTACTCCTACAATGAGCAGTTCTTC.

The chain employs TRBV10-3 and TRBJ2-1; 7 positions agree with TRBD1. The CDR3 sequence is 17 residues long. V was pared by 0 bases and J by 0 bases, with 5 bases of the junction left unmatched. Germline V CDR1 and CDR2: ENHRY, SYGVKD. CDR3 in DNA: TGTGCCATCAGTGAGTCACAGGGGTTAAGCTCCTACAATGAGCAGTTCTTC. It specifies CAISESQGLSSYNEQFF.

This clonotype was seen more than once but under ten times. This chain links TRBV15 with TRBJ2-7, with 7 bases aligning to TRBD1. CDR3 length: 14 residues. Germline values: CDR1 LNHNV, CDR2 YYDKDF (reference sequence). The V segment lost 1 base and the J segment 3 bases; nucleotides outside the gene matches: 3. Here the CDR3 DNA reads TGTGCCACCAGCAGAGGGGACAGCATCTACGAGCAGTACTTC. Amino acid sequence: CATSRGDSIYEQYF.

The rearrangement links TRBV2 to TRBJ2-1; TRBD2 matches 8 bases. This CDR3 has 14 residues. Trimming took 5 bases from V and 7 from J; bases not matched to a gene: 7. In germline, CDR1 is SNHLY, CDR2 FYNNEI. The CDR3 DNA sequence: TGTGCCAGCAGTTTCGGGACTAGGGAAAATGAGCAGTTCTTC. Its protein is CASSFGTRENEQFF.

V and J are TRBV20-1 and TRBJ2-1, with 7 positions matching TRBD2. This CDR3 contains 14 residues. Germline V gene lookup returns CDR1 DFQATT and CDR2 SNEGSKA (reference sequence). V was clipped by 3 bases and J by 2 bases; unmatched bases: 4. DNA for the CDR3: TGCAGTGCTAGGGAGCGGGATACCTACAATGAGCAGTTCTTC. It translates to CSARERDTYNEQFF.

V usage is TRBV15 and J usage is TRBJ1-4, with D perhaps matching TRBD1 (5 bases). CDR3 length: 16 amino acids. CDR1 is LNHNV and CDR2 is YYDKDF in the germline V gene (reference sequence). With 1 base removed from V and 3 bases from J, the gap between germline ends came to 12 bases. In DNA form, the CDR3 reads TGTGCCACCAGCAGAGTCTGGACATCAGCTAATGAAAAACTGTTTTTT. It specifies CATSRVWTSANEKLFF.

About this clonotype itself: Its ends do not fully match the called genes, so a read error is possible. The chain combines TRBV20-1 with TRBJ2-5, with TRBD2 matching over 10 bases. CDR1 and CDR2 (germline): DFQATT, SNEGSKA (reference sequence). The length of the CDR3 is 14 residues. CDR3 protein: CSATTSGYQETRYF. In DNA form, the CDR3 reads TGCAGTGCCACGACTAGCGGGTACCAAGAGACCCGGTACTTC.

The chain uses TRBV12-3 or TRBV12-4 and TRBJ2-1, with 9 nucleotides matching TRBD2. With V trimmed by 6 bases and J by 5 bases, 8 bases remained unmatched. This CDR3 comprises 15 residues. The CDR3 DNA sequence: TGTGCCAGCAGATCCCCCGGGACTAGCAACAATGAGCAGTTCTTC. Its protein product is CASRSPGTSNNEQFF.

CDR3 sequence (DNA): TGCGCCAGCAGCTCGCAGGCCGGGGGGACTGAAGCTTTCTTT. Translation: CASSSQAGGTEAFF. The J gene is TRBJ1-1, the V gene TRBV5-1; perhaps TRBD1 as D (5 bases). The CDR3 spans 14 residues. The germline gives CDR1 SGHRS, CDR2 YFSETQ. The V and J ends lost 3 bases and 5 bases respectively, with 14 bases between them.

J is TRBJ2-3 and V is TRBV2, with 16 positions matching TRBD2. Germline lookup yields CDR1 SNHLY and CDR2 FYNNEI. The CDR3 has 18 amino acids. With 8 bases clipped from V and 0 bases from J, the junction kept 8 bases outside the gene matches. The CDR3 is CASSWGLAGGPSTDTQYF. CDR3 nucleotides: TGTGCCAGCTCCTGGGGACTAGCGGGGGGGCCTAGCACAGATACGCAGTATTTT.

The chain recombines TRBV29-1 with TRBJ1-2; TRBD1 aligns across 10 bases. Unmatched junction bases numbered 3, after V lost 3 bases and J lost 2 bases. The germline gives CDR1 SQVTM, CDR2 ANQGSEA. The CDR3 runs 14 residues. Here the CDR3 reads CSVDGQGGNYGYTF. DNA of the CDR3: TGCAGCGTTGATGGACAGGGGGGCAACTATGGCTACACCTTC.